This TCR beta chain was retrieved from a study of T cells in women clearing cervical HPV infection. Produced via immunoSEQ multiplex PCR; TCRdb's table is partial and in-frame only. This repertoire includes about 44,000 clones. Material: blood buffy coat. The origin of this receptor is a woman aged 18 to 75 with a cervical HPV16 infection that either progressed to CIN3+ or cleared (not recorded which).

CDR3 sequence reads: CATAARVGRETQYF. The sequenced part of the CDR3 DNA is TGCGCCACCGCTGCGCGGGTCGGGAGGGAGACC. V usage is TRBV5-1 and J usage is TRBJ2-5, with 7 bases aligning to TRBD2. The read ends 3 residues early relative to the CDR3; the germline J gene fills the gap. The V segment lost 9 bases and the J segment 5 bases; nucleotides outside the gene matches: 13. This CDR3 is built from 14 residues. Germline V gene data show CDR1 as SGHRS and CDR2 as YFSETQ.